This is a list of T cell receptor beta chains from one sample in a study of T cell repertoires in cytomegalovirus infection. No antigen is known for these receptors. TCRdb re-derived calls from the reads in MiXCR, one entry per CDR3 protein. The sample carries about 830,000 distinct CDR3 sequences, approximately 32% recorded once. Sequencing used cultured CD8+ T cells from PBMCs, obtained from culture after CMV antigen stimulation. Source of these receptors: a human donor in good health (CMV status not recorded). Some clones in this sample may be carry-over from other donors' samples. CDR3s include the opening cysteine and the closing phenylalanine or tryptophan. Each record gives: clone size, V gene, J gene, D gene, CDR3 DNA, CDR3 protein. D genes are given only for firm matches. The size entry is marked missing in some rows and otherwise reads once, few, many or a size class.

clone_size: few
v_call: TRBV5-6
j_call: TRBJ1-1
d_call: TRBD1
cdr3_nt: TGTGCCAGCAGCTTGGGCGGACAGGGCTTTGGCACTGAAGCTTTCTTT
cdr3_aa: CASSLGGQGFGTEAFF

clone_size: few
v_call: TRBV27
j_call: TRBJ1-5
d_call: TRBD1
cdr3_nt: TGTGCCAGCAGTTTGTTGGGACAGTCATACAATCAGCCCCAGCATTTT
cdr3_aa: CASSLLGQSYNQPQHF

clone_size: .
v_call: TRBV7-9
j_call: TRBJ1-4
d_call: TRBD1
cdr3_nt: TGTGCCAGCAGCGCTACAGGGGTTCTGGAAAAACTGTTTTTT
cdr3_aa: CASSATGVLEKLFF

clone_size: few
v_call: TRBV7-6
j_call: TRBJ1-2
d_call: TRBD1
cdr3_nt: TGTGCCAGCAGCCCGACGGGACAGGGGTACTATGGCTACACCTTC
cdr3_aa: CASSPTGQGYYGYTF

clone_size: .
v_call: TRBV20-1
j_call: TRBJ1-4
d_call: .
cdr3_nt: TGCAGTGCTAGGGGGTCAGGGAGAAAGGAACTGTTTTTT
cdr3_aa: CSARGSGRKELFF

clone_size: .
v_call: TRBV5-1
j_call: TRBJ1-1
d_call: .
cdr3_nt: TGCGCCAGCTGCTTAGGGGTGAACACTGAAGCTTTCTTT
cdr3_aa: CASCLGVNTEAFF

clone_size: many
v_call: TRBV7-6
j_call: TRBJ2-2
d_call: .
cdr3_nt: TGTGCCAGCAGCTTAGAGTTCACCGGGGAGCTGTTTTTT
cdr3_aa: CASSLEFTGELFF

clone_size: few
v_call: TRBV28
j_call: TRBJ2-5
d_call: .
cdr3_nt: TGTGCCAGCAGTTCCCGACAAAGCCAAGAGACCCAGTACTTC
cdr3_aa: CASSSRQSQETQYF

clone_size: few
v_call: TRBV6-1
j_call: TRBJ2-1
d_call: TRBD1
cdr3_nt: TGTGCCAGCAGTGAAGTGACAGGGGGCGGCGATGAGCAGTTCTTC
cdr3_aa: CASSEVTGGGDEQFF

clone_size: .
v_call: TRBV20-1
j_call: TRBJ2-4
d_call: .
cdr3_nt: TGCAGTGCACCCGGGACACCAGCCAAAAACATTCAGTACTTC
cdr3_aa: CSAPGTPAKNIQYF

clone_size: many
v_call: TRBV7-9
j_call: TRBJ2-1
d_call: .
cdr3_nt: TGTGCCAGCAGCTTAATAAAGTCGGGTCCTACCTACAATGAGCAGTTCTTC
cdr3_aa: CASSLIKSGPTYNEQFF

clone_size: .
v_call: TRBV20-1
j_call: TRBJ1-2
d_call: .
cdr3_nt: TGCAGTGCGATAACCGGGGGCAACTATGGCTACACCTTC
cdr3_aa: CSAITGGNYGYTF

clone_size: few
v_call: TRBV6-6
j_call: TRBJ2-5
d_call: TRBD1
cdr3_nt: TGTGCCAGCAGTTACTTCGGGACAGCTGAAGAGACCCAGTACTTC
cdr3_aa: CASSYFGTAEETQYF

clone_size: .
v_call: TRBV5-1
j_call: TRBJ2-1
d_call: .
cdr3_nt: TGCGCCAGCACTCACTCCTACAATGAGCAGTTCTTC
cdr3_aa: CASTHSYNEQFF

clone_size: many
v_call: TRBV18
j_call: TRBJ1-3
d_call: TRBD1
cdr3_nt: TGTGCCAGCTCACCAAGGGACAGGGGCTCTGGAAACACCATATATTTT
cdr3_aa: CASSPRDRGSGNTIYF

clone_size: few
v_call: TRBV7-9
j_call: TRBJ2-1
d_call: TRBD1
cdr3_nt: TGTGCCAGCAGCTCAAAGACAGGGCCCGCCCTACGAAATGAGCAGTTCTTC
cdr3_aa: CASSSKTGPALRNEQFF

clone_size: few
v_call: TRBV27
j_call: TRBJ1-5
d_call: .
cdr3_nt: TGTGCCAGCGGTAGAGTCCAGCCCCAGCATTTT
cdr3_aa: CASGRVQPQHF

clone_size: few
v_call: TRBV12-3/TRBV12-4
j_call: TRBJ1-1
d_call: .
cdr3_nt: TGTGCCAGCATGGGGGGGCACACTGAAGCTTTCTTT
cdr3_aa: CASMGGHTEAFF

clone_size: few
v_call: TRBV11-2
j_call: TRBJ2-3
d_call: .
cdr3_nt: TGTGCCAGCAGCTTAAACCCGTGGAGCACAGATACGCAGTATTTT
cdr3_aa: CASSLNPWSTDTQYF

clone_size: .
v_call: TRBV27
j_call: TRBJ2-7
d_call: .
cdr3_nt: TGTGCCAGCAGCGCCTTAAGACCCGTTTCCTACGAGCAGTACTTC
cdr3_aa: CASSALRPVSYEQYF